This entry is about one T cell receptor (beta chain). Its antigen is as yet unknown. The data were taken from a study of response to subunit inactivated influenza vaccine. Whole-study findings and limits: New T cells are recruited in small numbers by each seasonal influenza vaccination, according to the authors' suggestion.

In germline, CDR1 is MNHNS, CDR2 SASEGT. With 7 bases clipped from V and 8 bases from J, the junction kept 7 bases outside the gene matches. The CDR3 runs to 13 residues. Each CDR3 protein is one row after TCRdb ran MiXCR on the RT-PCR reads. The repertoire holds 540,000 or so distinct CDR3 sequences, with 10% to 15% as singletons. The sample in question was PBMCs from blood, obtained 45 days after vaccination. The receptor was derived from a man aged 45 to 65 who received an inactivated influenza vaccine. The chain is built from TRBV6-1 and TRBJ2-3; 9 nucleotides match TRBD1. DNA of the CDR3: TGTGCCAGCAACGGACAGGGGTCAGGTACGCAGTATTTT. Translated: CASNGQGSGTQYF.